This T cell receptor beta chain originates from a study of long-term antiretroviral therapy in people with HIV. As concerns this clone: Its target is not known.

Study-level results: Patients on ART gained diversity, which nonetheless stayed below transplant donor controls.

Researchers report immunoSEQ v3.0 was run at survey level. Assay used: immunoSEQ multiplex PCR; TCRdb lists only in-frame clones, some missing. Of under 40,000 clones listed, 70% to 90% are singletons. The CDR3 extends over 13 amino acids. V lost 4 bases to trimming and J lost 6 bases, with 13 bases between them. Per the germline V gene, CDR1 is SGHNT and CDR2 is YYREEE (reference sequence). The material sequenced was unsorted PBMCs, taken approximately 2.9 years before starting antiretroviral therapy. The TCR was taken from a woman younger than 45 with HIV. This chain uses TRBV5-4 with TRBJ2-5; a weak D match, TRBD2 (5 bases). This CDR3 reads CASSLSSGKTQYF. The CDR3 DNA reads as TGTGCCAGCAGCCTATCCTCCGGGAAGACCCAGTACTTC.